A selection of T cell receptor beta chains follows, all from one sample in a study of cytomegalovirus exposure and HLA in healthy donors. Generated by immunoSEQ multiplex PCR, the TCRdb table keeps only in-frame clones and is missing some. Of 200,000 to 250,000 clones listed, approximately 70% were seen once; the top ten hold less than 3%. The sample consisted of PBMCs. The receptors come from a man aged 35 to 55 in good health and CMV-seropositive. Both conserved end residues are part of each CDR3. The D gene is left open where the match is weak. Only some rows state a clone size, as once, few, many or a class for expanded clones.

>TRBJ1-6|-|TRBV19|-
CASSIIQDSPSSYNSPLHF
TGTGCCAGTAGTATCATCCAGGACAGCCCGAGCTCCTATAATTCACCCCTCCACTTT
>TRBJ1-6|-|TRBV19|-
CAGRDRRGSGGNSPLHF
TGTGCCGGTAGGGACCGCCGGGGTTCAGGCGGGAATTCACCCCTCCACTTT
>TRBJ1-6|-|TRBV19|TRBD1
CASSTPGQGLNSPLHF
TGTGCCAGTAGTACCCCGGGACAGGGACTTAATTCACCCCTCCACTTT
>TRBJ2-6|-|TRBV19|-
CASSIDDLRGFVAGANVLTF
TGTGCCAGTAGTATAGATGATTTACGGGGTTTCGTCGCTGGGGCCAACGTCCTGACTTTC
>TRBJ1-2|-|TRBV9|-
CASSVDLGGMDYGYTF
TGTGCCAGCAGCGTTGACTTGGGGGGGATGGACTATGGCTACACCTTC
>TRBJ1-6|-|TRBV27|TRBD1
CASTSSGTGSSGGNSPLHF
TGTGCCAGCACTTCCTCCGGGACAGGGTCGTCCGGAGGTAATTCACCCCTCCACTTT
>TRBJ1-1|-|TRBV7-8|TRBD1
CASSSPGTGGTEAFF
TGTGCCAGCAGCTCTCCAGGGACAGGGGGCACTGAAGCTTTCTTT
>TRBJ1-2|-|TRBV10-3|-
CAISPEGGYTF
TGTGCCATCAGCCCCGAGGGTGGCTACACCTTC
>TRBJ1-1|few|TRBV6-5|-
CASSYHFDTLNTEAFF
TGTGCCAGCAGTTACCATTTCGACACTTTGAACACTGAAGCTTTCTTT
>TRBJ2-2|-|TRBV28|-
CASSSSDLAGAVTGELFF
-
>TRBJ2-3|-|TRBV5-4|-
CASSDARVSTDTQYF
TGTGCCAGCAGTGACGCCAGGGTTAGCACAGATACGCAGTATTTT
>TRBJ2-7|-|TRBV6-5|-
CASSSTAGAEQYF
TGTGCCAGCAGTTCCACCGCAGGGGCCGAGCAGTACTTC
>TRBJ2-7|-|TRBV15|TRBD1
CATSLNMNDRVDYEQYF
TGTGCCACCAGCCTTAATATGAATGACAGGGTTGATTACGAGCAGTACTTC
>TRBJ2-5|-|TRBV6-5|-
CASSYSADYLGETQYF
TGTGCCAGCAGTTACTCGGCGGACTACCTAGGGGAGACCCAGTACTTC
>TRBJ1-3|-|TRBV9|TRBD1
CASSVKGTGVGNTIYF
TGTGCCAGCAGCGTTAAAGGGACAGGGGTTGGAAACACCATATATTTT
>TRBJ2-3|-|TRBV28|TRBD2
CASSSAGTRGDTQYF
TGTGCCAGCAGTTCCGCCGGGACTAGGGGAGATACGCAGTATTTT
>TRBJ2-3|once|TRBV5-4|TRBD2
CASSLRGVLDTQYF
TGTGCCAGCAGCCTCCGGGGGGTTCTCGATACGCAGTATTTT
>TRBJ1-1|-|TRBV6-1|-
CASSPSRQTEAFF
TGTGCCAGCAGTCCCTCGAGACAGACTGAAGCTTTCTTT
>TRBJ2-2|-|TRBV6-6|TRBD1
CASSADRVKAGELFF
TGTGCCAGCAGTGCGGACAGGGTGAAGGCCGGGGAGCTGTTTTTT
>TRBJ2-6|-|TRBV5-1|-
CASSLDSSGANVLTF
TGCGCCAGCAGCTTGGACAGCTCTGGGGCCAACGTCCTGACTTTC
>TRBJ1-3|-|TRBV4-1|-
CASSQEEGKTGNTIYF
TGCGCCAGCAGCCAAGAGGAGGGCAAGACTGGAAACACCATATATTTT
>TRBJ1-1|few|TRBV6-5|-
CASSYSGGSTEAFF
TGTGCCAGCAGTTACTCGGGGGGAAGCACTGAAGCTTTCTTT
>TRBJ2-1|few|TRBV5-6|-
CASSLEGVLRSYNEQFF
TGTGCCAGCAGCTTGGAAGGAGTTTTGCGCTCCTACAATGAGCAGTTCTTC
>TRBJ1-1|-|TRBV7-2|-
CASSLGGSEAFF
TGTGCCAGCAGCTTAGGCGGGTCAGAAGCTTTCTTT
>TRBJ1-3|-|TRBV10-1|-
CASLGRVGGDSGNTIYF
TGCGCCAGCTTAGGTAGGGTGGGGGGGGACTCTGGAAACACCATATATTTT
>TRBJ2-7|-|TRBV14|-
CASSQGYRVLFDEQYF
TGTGCCAGCAGCCAAGGGTACCGGGTCTTATTCGACGAGCAGTACTTC
>TRBJ2-6|few|TRBV9|-
CASSAIASGANVLTF
TGTGCCAGCAGCGCCATAGCGTCTGGGGCCAACGTCCTGACTTTC
>TRBJ1-6|few|TRBV6-1|TRBD1
CASSVEAGGRSPLHF
TGTGCCAGCAGTGTGGAGGCAGGGGGCAGGTCACCCCTCCACTTT
>TRBJ1-6|once|TRBV27|-
CASSSRGVYGSPLHF
TGTGCCAGCAGTTCGCGGGGGGTTTACGGTTCACCCCTCCACTTT
>TRBJ2-1|-|TRBV4-1|-
CASSQSPQNEQFF
TGCGCCAGCAGCCAGTCTCCTCAGAATGAGCAGTTCTTC
>TRBJ1-5|-|TRBV5-1|-
CASSGGGPGQPQHF
TGCGCCAGCAGCGGCGGGGGACCGGGGCAGCCCCAGCATTTT
>TRBJ2-6|-|TRBV2|-
CASSLAGPTSSSGANVLTF
TGTGCCAGCAGTCTTGCAGGGCCTACTTCTAGCTCTGGGGCCAACGTCCTGACTTTC
>TRBJ2-1|-|TRBV10-3|TRBD2
CAISEGTSGGADNEQFF
TGTGCCATCAGTGAGGGGACTAGCGGGGGGGCCGATAATGAGCAGTTCTTC
>TRBJ1-3|-|TRBV2|TRBD1
CASTHDRAGNTIYF
TGTGCCAGCACTCACGACAGGGCTGGAAACACCATATATTTT
>TRBJ2-7|-|TRBV28|-
CASTPSGYSYSSYEQYF
TGTGCCAGCACCCCTTCTGGGTACAGCTATTCCTCCTACGAGCAGTACTTC
>TRBJ1-1|-|TRBV6-5|-
CASSYPESAEAFF
TGTGCCAGCAGTTACCCGGAAAGCGCTGAAGCTTTCTTT
>TRBJ2-5|-|TRBV7-2|TRBD2
CASSLRGDGETQYF
TGTGCCAGCAGCTTACGGGGGGATGGGGAGACCCAGTACTTC
>TRBJ2-7|-|TRBV4-1|TRBD2
CATGGIGTYEQYF
TGCGCCACCGGGGGGATTGGTACCTACGAGCAGTACTTC
>TRBJ2-3|-|TRBV6-6|-
CASSLYTDTQYF
TGTGCCAGCAGTCTCTACACAGATACGCAGTATTTT
>TRBJ2-7|-|TRBV4-2|-
CASSQASQASSYEQYF
TGTGCCAGCAGCCAAGCTTCGCAGGCCAGCTCCTACGAGCAGTACTTC
>TRBJ2-1|few|TRBV29-1|-
CSVEVERIYNEQFF
TGCAGCGTTGAAGTCGAGCGAATCTACAATGAGCAGTTCTTC
>TRBJ2-3|-|TRBV7-2|-
CASSPPAGRSTTDTQYF
TGTGCCAGCAGCCCCCCGGCGGGCCGAAGTACCACAGATACGCAGTATTTT
>TRBJ1-2|few|TRBV5-1|-
CASSSENPGDYGYTF
TGCGCCAGCAGCTCCGAAAACCCGGGAGACTATGGCTACACCTTC
>TRBJ2-7|-|TRBV5-6|TRBD1
CASSFGTGWEYAYEQYF
TGTGCCAGCAGCTTTGGGACAGGGTGGGAATACGCCTACGAGCAGTACTTC
>TRBJ1-5|-|TRBV7-8|-
CASSLAWRDSNQPQHF
TGTGCCAGCAGCTTAGCGTGGAGGGATAGCAATCAGCCCCAGCATTTT
>TRBJ2-5|-|TRBV5-1|-
CASSPRGGETQYF
TGCGCCAGCAGCCCGCGGGGTGGGGAGACCCAGTACTTC
>TRBJ2-3|-|TRBV5-1|TRBD2
CASSPGLAGVVDTQYF
TGCGCCAGCAGCCCGGGACTAGCGGGGGTTGTAGATACGCAGTATTTT
>TRBJ2-2|-|TRBV12-5|-
CASGGPGLLPGELFF
TGTGCTAGTGGGGGACCGGGACTCCTTCCCGGGGAGCTGTTTTTT
>TRBJ2-3|few|TRBV5-1|-
CASMIGAETDTQYF
TGCGCCAGCATGATTGGGGCAGAGACAGATACGCAGTATTTT
>TRBJ2-3|-|TRBV6-4|TRBD2
CASSPSSSGGRDTQYF
TGTGCCAGCAGTCCTTCATCTAGCGGGGGCAGGGATACGCAGTATTTT